A single sample is the source of the 16 T cell receptor beta chains below, sequenced in a study of blood T cell repertoires in COVID-19. Only in-frame clones appear in the TCRdb table, and some are missing; sequencing was by immunoSEQ multiplex PCR. Of 95,000 to 100,000 clones detected, around 85% appear once; the ten largest clones hold around 2%. What was sequenced was peripheral blood. These receptors originate from an older woman with active or convalescent COVID-19.

The V call is TRBV3-1 (or the pseudogene TRBV3-2), the J call TRBJ2-7, with D unresolved. This CDR3 contains 15 residues. The V end lost 1 base, the J end lost 0 bases, and 10 bases lay between the germline ends. Germline CDR1 LGHDT, CDR2 YNNKEL (reference sequence). The CDR3 is CASSQGVQSSYEQYF. DNA for the CDR3: TGTGCCAGCAGCCAAGGGGTACAGAGCTCCTACGAGCAGTACTTC.

The rearrangement uses TRBV6-1 and TRBJ2-1, with D hard to call. Trimming removed 2 bases from V and 14 bases from J, with 16 bases in between. This CDR3 has 13 amino acids. The germline V gene has CDR1 MNHNS and CDR2 SASEGT. The CDR3 bases are TGTGCCAGCAGTGAAACCCCGCGGAACCGGGAGTTCTTC. Protein sequence: CASSETPRNREFF.

Only a few counts were recorded for this clone. The V and J genes are TRBV2 and TRBJ2-7; a possible D gene is TRBD2 (6 bases). Germline V gene lookup returns CDR1 SNHLY and CDR2 FYNNEI. The CDR3 runs 13 residues. Trimming took 7 bases from V and 3 from J, leaving 13 bases between them. This CDR3 is CASNPSEIYEQYF. The CDR3 region has the DNA TGTGCCAGCAACCCTAGCGAGATCTACGAGCAGTACTTC.

The gene calls are TRBV10-1 and TRBJ2-7; 7 nucleotides agree with TRBD2. Germline CDR1 is WNHNN and CDR2 is SYGVQD (reference sequence). J lost 2 bases, V lost 0 bases, and 4 bases had no gene match. This CDR3 is built from 15 residues. CDR3 sequence (DNA): TGCGCCAGCAGTGAGTCGGCTAGCGGAACCTACGAGCAGTACTTC. Its protein is CASSESASGTYEQYF.

There are a few counts of this clone. This chain connects TRBV6-5 to TRBJ2-7; 11 bases are shared with TRBD2. The CDR3 totals 15 residues. Germline-derived CDR1 and CDR2 are MNHEY and SVGAGI. V gave up 5 bases and J gave up 1 base; unmatched junction bases: 4. The CDR3 spells CASSQLAGASYEQYF. The CDR3 nucleotides are TGTGCCAGCAGTCAACTAGCGGGAGCGTCCTACGAGCAGTACTTC.

This clone was recorded many times. The V gene is TRBV9, the J gene TRBJ2-1, with D perhaps TRBD1 (6 bases). The CDR3 is 13 residues long. V was cut by 4 bases and J by 10 bases, with 15 bases left in between. Germline V lookup: CDR1 SGDLS, CDR2 YYNGEE. The chain's CDR3 is CASSPDFQGEQFF. The CDR3 DNA is TGTGCCAGCAGCCCGGACTTCCAGGGGGAGCAGTTCTTC.

This clone was found once. This sequence joins TRBV29-1 and TRBJ1-1; D possibly corresponds to TRBD1 (5 bases). Germline lookup yields CDR1 SQVTM and CDR2 ANQGSEA. Deletions cut 6 bases from V and 0 bases from J, with 8 bases between. CDR3 length: 12 amino acids. CDR3 nucleotides: TGCAGCGTAACAGGAATGAACACTGAAGCTTTCTTT. It yields the protein CSVTGMNTEAFF.

This clone came up a few times. The chain recombines TRBV7-9 with TRBJ1-1; TRBD1 might be the D (6 bases). The CDR3 has 14 residues. The V and J ends lost 1 base and 3 bases respectively, with 9 bases between them. Germline CDR1 reads SEHNR; CDR2 reads FQNEAQ (reference sequence). This CDR3 reads CASSLEGQYTEAFF. The CDR3 bases are TGTGCCAGCAGCTTAGAAGGACAGTACACTGAAGCTTTCTTT.

The J gene is TRBJ1-1, the V gene TRBV20-1; D may be TRBD1 (5 bases). The CDR3 has 11 residues. Germline values: CDR1 DFQATT, CDR2 SNEGSKA (reference sequence). The CDR3 loop reads CRSSRDTEAFF. In DNA, the CDR3 is TGCAGGTCCAGCAGGGACACTGAAGCTTTCTTT.

The V call is TRBV7-8, the J call TRBJ1-5, with no clear D. Germline values: CDR1 SGHVS, CDR2 FQNEAQ. The CDR3 runs to 14 residues. V lost 0 bases, J lost 3 bases, and 6 bases lay in between. The CDR3 protein is CASSLAEVNQPQHF. The CDR3 coding sequence is TGTGCCAGCAGCTTAGCGGAGGTCAATCAGCCCCAGCATTTT.

This chain connects TRBV5-1 to TRBJ1-1; 9 bases line up with TRBD1. V lost 4 bases to trimming and J lost 4 bases; unmatched junction nucleotides: 5. Per the germline V gene, CDR1 is SGHRS and CDR2 is YFSETQ. There are 14 residues in the CDR3. The CDR3 loop reads CASSAGQGSTEAFF. The CDR3 DNA reads as TGCGCCAGCAGCGCCGGACAGGGGAGCACTGAAGCTTTCTTT.

CDR3 loop: CASSFQPGQGAYGYTF. The CDR3 DNA reads as TGTGCCAGCAGTTTCCAACCAGGACAGGGGGCCTATGGCTACACCTTC. The V and J genes are TRBV28 and TRBJ1-2; TRBD1 aligns across 11 bases. V lost 3 bases to trimming and J lost 4 bases; unmatched junction nucleotides: 7. This CDR3 has 16 amino acids. Looked up from germline, CDR1 is MDHEN and CDR2 is SYDVKM.

The chain is built from TRBV9 and TRBJ1-5; no definite D call. Germline lookup yields CDR1 SGDLS and CDR2 YYNGEE. V was pared by 0 bases and J by 6 bases, with 7 bases between. The CDR3 length is 13 residues. For the CDR3, the DNA is TGTGCCAGCAGCGTAGCTACGATTCAGCCCCAGCATTTT. Its translation: CASSVATIQPQHF.

The chain has TRBV6-1 and TRBJ2-6; D might be TRBD1 (6 bases). Trimming left V 2 bases short and J 0 bases short, with 20 bases between. The CDR3 is 20 residues long. Germline CDR1 MNHNS, CDR2 SASEGT. CDR3 coding DNA: TGTGCCAGCAGTGAAAGGGACCTAGTACAGGGTAGCTCTGGGGCCAACGTCCTGACTTTC. As protein: CASSERDLVQGSSGANVLTF.

V is TRBV24-1 and J is TRBJ2-2, with D perhaps matching TRBD1 (6 bases). V was shortened by 5 bases and J by 7 bases, with 13 bases between the two germline ends. In germline, CDR1 is KGHDR, CDR2 SFDVKD. The CDR3 sequence is 14 residues long. CDR3 in amino acids: CATSVQGTVGELFF. The DNA of the CDR3 is TGTGCCACCAGTGTTCAGGGGACGGTCGGGGAGCTGTTTTTT.

This chain uses TRBV28 with TRBJ2-6; D ambiguous. Germline V gene sequence: CDR1 MDHEN, CDR2 SYDVKM. Trimming took off 6 bases at V and 2 bases at J, with 5 bases between the two ends. This CDR3 has 13 amino acids. The CDR3 spells CASSSPGANVLTF. Written as DNA, the CDR3 is TGTGCCAGCAGCAGTCCTGGGGCCAACGTCCTGACTTTC.